The 26 T cell receptor beta chains presented below share a single source sample, sequenced in a study of blood T cell repertoires in COVID-19. Here immunoSEQ multiplex PCR was the method, and the copy in TCRdb shows in-frame clones only, minus some. Among fewer than 350,000 clones, 89% were seen once, and the ten largest hold about 5.2%. The material sequenced was PBMCs or T cells enriched from blood (not recorded which). The receptors were gathered from a man between 60 and 75 years old who had recovered from COVID-19.

The chain recombines TRBV18 with TRBJ2-4, with D uncertain. V was trimmed by 7 bases and J by 0 bases, leaving 25 bases between them. The CDR3 is 19 residues long. In germline, CDR1 is KGHSH, CDR2 LQKENI. Written as DNA, the CDR3 is TGTGCCAGCTTCCCGGAGATGGGTGGAAGGTCCCTAGCCAAAAACATTCAGTACTTC. Encoded protein: CASFPEMGGRSLAKNIQYF.

The J gene is TRBJ2-2, the V gene TRBV10-3; 13 bases align to TRBD2. This CDR3 spans 18 amino acids. Trimming cost V 1 base and J 5 bases; bases outside gene matches: 7. Germline assignment: CDR1 ENHRY and CDR2 SYGVKD. The CDR3 region is CAISEWTSGSFNTGELFF. CDR3 DNA: TGTGCCATCAGTGAGTGGACTAGCGGGAGTTTTAATACCGGGGAGCTGTTTTTT.

The chain couples TRBV28 to TRBJ2-3; 11 positions match TRBD2. V lost 5 bases, J lost 5 bases, and 6 bases stayed unmatched. CDR1 and CDR2 from the germline V gene are MDHEN and SYDVKM. This CDR3 is built from 15 residues. Written as DNA, the CDR3 is TGTGCCAGCAGTCCCCCGGGACTAGCGGTAGATACGCAGTATTTT. It translates to CASSPPGLAVDTQYF.

This rearrangement joins TRBV18 to TRBJ1-5; D is unclear. V lost 3 bases, J lost 6 bases, and 18 bases lay in between. Per germline, CDR1 KGHSH and CDR2 LQKENI. The CDR3 is made up of 16 amino acids. CDR3 nucleotide sequence: TGTGCCAGCTCACCTCCCTGGGCCCCACCTGGTCAGCCCCAGCATTTT. Translating gives CASSPPWAPPGQPQHF.

Only one count was recorded for this clone. The J gene is TRBJ1-2, the V gene TRBV28; the D gene is possibly TRBD1 (6 bases). The CDR3 extends over 18 amino acids. V lost 2 bases and J 2 bases, leaving 21 bases between the germline ends. The V gene's germline CDR1 is MDHEN and CDR2 SYDVKM. The CDR3, as DNA: TGTGCCAGCAGTTTAACTGGAGCGGGGGCGAGTCCAAACTATGGCTACACCTTC. Amino acids: CASSLTGAGASPNYGYTF.

The chain combines TRBV30 with TRBJ2-3; 11 bases agree with TRBD2. The CDR3 sequence is 17 residues long. The germline V gene has CDR1 GTSNPN and CDR2 SVGIG (reference sequence). With V trimmed by 1 base and J by 0 bases, 6 bases remained unmatched. CDR3 protein: CAWSGGRTSGSTDTQYF. The CDR3 region has the DNA TGTGCCTGGAGTGGAGGGAGGACTAGCGGGAGCACAGATACGCAGTATTTT.

This clone was seen only once. The rearrangement uses TRBV6-5 and TRBJ1-1; 10 bases agree with TRBD1. Germline lookup yields CDR1 MNHEY and CDR2 SVGAGI. The length of the CDR3 is 14 residues. The ends lost 7 bases at V and 5 bases at J; junction bases unmatched: 7. CDR3 region: CASTKGQGITEAFF. In nucleotides, the CDR3 is TGTGCCAGCACCAAGGGACAGGGGATAACTGAAGCTTTCTTT.

The V call is TRBV11-3, the J call TRBJ2-1; possibly TRBD2 for D (6 bases). CDR1 is SGHNT and CDR2 is YENEEA in the germline V gene. Trimming took off 5 bases at V and 7 bases at J, with 21 bases between the two ends. The CDR3 length is 16 residues. CDR3 in amino acids: CASSVASSGLQNEQFF. The CDR3 coding sequence is TGTGCCAGCAGCGTTGCGTCGAGCGGGTTGCAAAATGAGCAGTTCTTC.

The rearrangement links TRBV28 to TRBJ2-1; D not certain. The CDR3 covers 12 residues. Trimming cost V 1 base and J 10 bases, with 8 bases left between them. CDR1 MDHEN and CDR2 SYDVKM come from the germline V gene. The CDR3 sequence is CASSLLVTEQFF. CDR3 in DNA: TGTGCCAGCAGTTTATTGGTGACAGAGCAGTTCTTC.

The chain joins TRBV3-1 (or the pseudogene TRBV3-2) to TRBJ2-5; 9 nucleotides align to TRBD1. Germline lookup yields CDR1 LGHDT and CDR2 YNNKEL (reference sequence). The junction had 5 bases not matched to a gene; V was cut back by 5 bases and J by 4 bases. This CDR3 is 14 amino acids long. CDR3 amino acids: CASSTTGGLETQYF. As DNA, the CDR3 is TGTGCCAGCAGCACGACAGGGGGTCTAGAGACCCAGTACTTC.

V and J are TRBV28 and TRBJ1-2; D ambiguous. Per germline, CDR1 MDHEN and CDR2 SYDVKM. The V and J ends lost 6 bases and 4 bases respectively, with 18 bases between them. The CDR3 covers 15 residues. The CDR3 DNA is TGTGCCAGCAGCACCCCTTGGTTCCTCGGCTATGGCTACACCTTC. The encoded protein is CASSTPWFLGYGYTF.

The V and J genes are TRBV5-1 and TRBJ2-5, with TRBD2 matching 8 bases. The CDR3 runs to 17 residues. The V and J ends lost 2 bases and 4 bases, in that order; junction bases with no gene match: 13. Germline CDR1 is SGHRS and CDR2 is YFSETQ. CDR3 coding DNA: TGCGCCAGCAGCTTTTACGGGAGGGCCGGGTTAGGAGAGACCCAGTACTTC. Amino acids: CASSFYGRAGLGETQYF.

The rearrangement uses TRBV3-1 (or the pseudogene TRBV3-2) and TRBJ2-1; 8 bases line up with TRBD2. Germline CDR1 reads LGHDT; CDR2 reads YNNKEL (reference sequence). The CDR3 totals 16 residues. J lost 5 bases, V lost 2 bases, and 8 bases had no gene match. The DNA for the CDR3 is TGTGCCAGCAGCCAATATCGGACTAGCCGCCACAATGAGCAGTTCTTC. Encoded protein: CASSQYRTSRHNEQFF.

The chain employs TRBV19 and TRBJ2-1, with TRBD2 matching over 8 bases. The trim removed 10 bases at V and 4 bases at J, leaving 9 bases unmatched. Germline values: CDR1 LNHDA, CDR2 SQIVND (reference sequence). The CDR3 has 14 residues. For the CDR3, the DNA is TGTGCCACCCTACGGGGGGGCTCTTACAATGAGCAGTTCTTC. Amino acids: CATLRGGSYNEQFF. The variable domain in full, completed from reference TRBV19 and TRBJ2-1, reads DGGITQSPKYLFRKEGQNVTLSCEQNLNHDAMYWYRQDPGQGLRLIYYSQIVNDFQKGDIAEGYSVSREKKESFPLTVTSAQKNPTAFYLCATLRGGSYNEQFFGPGTRLTVL.

This clone appeared a few times. The chain carries TRBV30 and TRBJ1-5; perhaps TRBD1 as D (6 bases). Germline V gene lookup returns CDR1 GTSNPN and CDR2 SVGIG (reference sequence). The CDR3 consists of 17 residues. The V end lost 8 bases, the J end lost 3 bases, and 26 bases lay between the germline ends. The CDR3 nucleotides are TGTGCCGGAGACTTTGGGAGCGGGGCGGGGGCCAATCAGCCCCAGCATTTT. Amino acid sequence: CAGDFGSGAGANQPQHF.

The genes are TRBV7-9 and TRBJ2-1, with TRBD2 as a possible D gene (5 bases). CDR1 and CDR2 from the germline V gene are SEHNR and FQNEAQ (reference sequence). CDR3 length: 14 amino acids. V lost 1 base and J 10 bases, leaving 14 bases between the germline ends. The CDR3 loop reads CASSLGGSVGEQFF. DNA of the CDR3: TGTGCCAGCAGCTTAGGGGGTAGCGTCGGGGAGCAGTTCTTC.

The V and J genes are TRBV6-4 and TRBJ2-1; D is perhaps TRBD1 (6 bases). Per germline, CDR1 MRHNA and CDR2 SNTAGT. The CDR3 totals 16 residues. Between the trimmed V and J ends, which lost 5 bases and 0 bases, there was a span of 14 bases. The DNA for the CDR3 is TGTGCCAGCAGTCCAACAGGGTTTGGCTCCTACAATGAGCAGTTCTTC. Its protein is CASSPTGFGSYNEQFF.

The CDR3: CASSYSYRGDEKLFF. The CDR3 DNA is TGTGCCAGCAGTTACTCGTACAGGGGGGATGAAAAACTGTTTTTT. The V and J genes are TRBV6-5 and TRBJ1-4; 8 bases map to TRBD1. The J segment lost 6 bases and the V segment lost 0 bases, leaving 3 bases of the junction unmatched. Germline CDR1 is MNHEY and CDR2 is SVGAGI. CDR3 length equals 15 residues.

Of note for this clone: The junction does not match germline at one end; this may be a read error. This sample also contains other DNA sequences that code for the same CDR3. This chain uses TRBV5-1 with TRBJ2-7, with D unresolved. The CDR3 has 15 residues. CDR1 SGHRS and CDR2 YFSETQ come from the germline V gene. CDR3 residues: CASSLVVAASYEQYF. The CDR3 DNA reads TGCGCCAGCAGCTTGGTTGTAGCAGCTTCCTACGAGCAGTACTTT.

V is TRBV6-5 and J is TRBJ2-7; unclear D gene. The CDR3 consists of 12 residues. Germline V gives CDR1 MNHEY, CDR2 SVGAGI. V was cut by 5 bases and J by 0 bases, with 5 bases left in between. CDR3: CASSPSSYEQYF. CDR3 DNA sequence: TGTGCCAGCAGTCCTTCCTCCTACGAGCAGTACTTC.

This sequence joins TRBV15 and TRBJ2-2; D possibly corresponds to TRBD2 (6 bases). The CDR3 has 17 residues. Germline V CDR1 and CDR2: LNHNV, YYDKDF (reference sequence). The V end lost 6 bases, the J end lost 6 bases, and 23 bases lay between the germline ends. This CDR3 is CATRPSKVAVKPGELFF. DNA for the CDR3: TGTGCCACCAGGCCGAGTAAGGTAGCGGTAAAACCCGGGGAGCTGTTTTTT.

DNA of the CDR3: TGTGCCAGCAGCTTTTTACAGGGAGAACGGAACACTGAAGCTTTCTTT. Protein sequence: CASSFLQGERNTEAFF. The chain couples TRBV7-6 to TRBJ1-1, with D perhaps matching TRBD1 (6 bases). V dropped 3 bases and J dropped 1 base, with 15 bases sitting between them. Germline V gives CDR1 SGHVS, CDR2 FNYEAQ. The CDR3 has 16 amino acids.

The rearrangement uses TRBV6-1 and TRBJ2-3; D uncertain. The CDR3 sequence is 17 residues long. V was shortened by 0 bases and J by 6 bases, with 19 bases between the two germline ends. Germline-derived CDR1 and CDR2 are MNHNS and SASEGT. The CDR3 region has the DNA TGTGCCAGCAGTGAAGCGCTCCAGCGTCCCATTAGCGATACGCAGTATTTT. Its translation is CASSEALQRPISDTQYF.

The chain couples TRBV6-5 to TRBJ2-5, with 7 nucleotides matching TRBD1. Germline V gives CDR1 MNHEY, CDR2 SVGAGI. CDR3 size: 14 residues. The V gene end was trimmed by 5 bases and the J gene end by 5 bases; junction bases not matched to a gene: 8. The CDR3 protein is CASSRTGTAETQYF. Here the CDR3 DNA reads TGTGCCAGCAGTCGTACCGGGACAGCTGAGACCCAGTACTTC.

The CDR3 sequence is CASSSASGSYNEQFF. The CDR3 DNA sequence: TGTGCCAGCAGCTCCGCTAGCGGGAGCTACAATGAGCAGTTCTTC. This chain connects TRBV7-2 to TRBJ2-1; 10 bases line up with TRBD2. Germline lookup yields CDR1 SGHTA and CDR2 FQGNSA. The V segment lost 4 bases and the J segment 3 bases; nucleotides outside the gene matches: 3. This CDR3 contains 15 residues.

The V gene is TRBV5-1, the J gene TRBJ2-5; D is unclear. Trimming removed 4 bases from V and 2 bases from J, with 6 bases in between. The CDR3 loop spans 12 amino acids. CDR1 is SGHRS and CDR2 is YFSETQ in the germline V gene. The chain's CDR3 is CASSGGQETQYF. In DNA form, the CDR3 reads TGCGCCAGCAGCGGCGGACAAGAGACCCAGTACTTC. The variable domain in full, completed from reference TRBV5-1 and TRBJ2-5, reads KAGVTQTPRYLIKTRGQQVTLSCSPISGHRSVSWYQQTPGQGLQFLFEYFSETQRNKGNFPGRFSGRQFSNSRSEMNVSTLELGDSALYLCASSGGQETQYFGPGTRLLVL.